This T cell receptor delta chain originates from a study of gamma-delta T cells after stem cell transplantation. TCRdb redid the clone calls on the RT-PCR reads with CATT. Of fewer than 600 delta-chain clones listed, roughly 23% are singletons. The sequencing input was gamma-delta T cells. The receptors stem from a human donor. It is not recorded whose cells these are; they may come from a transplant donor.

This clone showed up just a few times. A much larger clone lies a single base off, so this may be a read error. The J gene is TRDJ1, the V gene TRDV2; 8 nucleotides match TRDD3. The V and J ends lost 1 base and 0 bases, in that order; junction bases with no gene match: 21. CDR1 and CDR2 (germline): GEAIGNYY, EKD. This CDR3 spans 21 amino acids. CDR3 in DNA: TGTGCCTGTGACACGATGCCTGTTGGGGGATCCGTCGGGGGGTACACCGATAAACTCATCTTT. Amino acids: CACDTMPVGGSVGGYTDKLIF.